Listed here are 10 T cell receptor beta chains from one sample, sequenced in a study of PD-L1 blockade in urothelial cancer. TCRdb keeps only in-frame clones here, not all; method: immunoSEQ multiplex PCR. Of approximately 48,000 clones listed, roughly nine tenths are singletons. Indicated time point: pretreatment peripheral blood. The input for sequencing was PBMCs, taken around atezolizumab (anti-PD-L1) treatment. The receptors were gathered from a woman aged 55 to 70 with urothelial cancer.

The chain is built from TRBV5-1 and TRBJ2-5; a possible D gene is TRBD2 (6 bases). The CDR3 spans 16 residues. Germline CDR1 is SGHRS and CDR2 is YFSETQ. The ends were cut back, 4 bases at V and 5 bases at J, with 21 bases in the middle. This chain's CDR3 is CASSETGGTREETQYF. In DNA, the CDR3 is TGCGCCAGCAGCGAAACGGGCGGGACTCGCGAGGAGACCCAGTACTTC.

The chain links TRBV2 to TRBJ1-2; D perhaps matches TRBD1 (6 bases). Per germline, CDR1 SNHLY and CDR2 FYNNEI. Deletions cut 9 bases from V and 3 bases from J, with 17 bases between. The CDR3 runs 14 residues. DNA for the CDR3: TGTGCCAGTAGGGTCACCAGGGGATACTATGGCTACACCTTC. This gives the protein CASRVTRGYYGYTF.

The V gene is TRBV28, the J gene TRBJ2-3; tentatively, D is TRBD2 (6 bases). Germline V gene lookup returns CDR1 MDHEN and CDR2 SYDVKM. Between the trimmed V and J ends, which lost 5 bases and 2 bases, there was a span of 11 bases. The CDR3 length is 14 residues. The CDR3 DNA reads TGTGCCAGCAGTAAGGGGACTTCCACAGATACGCAGTATTTT. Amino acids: CASSKGTSTDTQYF.

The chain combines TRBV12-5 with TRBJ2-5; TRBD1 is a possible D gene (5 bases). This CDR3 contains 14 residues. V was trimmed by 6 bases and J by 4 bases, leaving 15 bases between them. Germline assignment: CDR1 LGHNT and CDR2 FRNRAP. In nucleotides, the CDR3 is TGTGCTAGTGGGCAGGGAAGCTGGGGAGAGACCCAGTACTTC. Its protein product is CASGQGSWGETQYF.

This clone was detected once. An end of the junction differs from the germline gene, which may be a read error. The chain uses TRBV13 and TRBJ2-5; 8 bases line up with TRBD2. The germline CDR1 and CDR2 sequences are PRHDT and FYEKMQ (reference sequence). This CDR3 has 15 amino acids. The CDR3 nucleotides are TGTGCCAGCAGCCTAGGGGCGGGAGGAAGGGAGACCCAGTACTTC. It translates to CASSLGAGGRETQYF.

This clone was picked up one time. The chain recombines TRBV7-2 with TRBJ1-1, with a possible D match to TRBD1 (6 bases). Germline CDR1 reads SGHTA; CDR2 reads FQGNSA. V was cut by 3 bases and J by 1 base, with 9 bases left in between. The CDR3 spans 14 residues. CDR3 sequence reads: CASSLDSRNTEAFF. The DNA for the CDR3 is TGTGCCAGCAGCTTGGACAGTCGGAACACTGAAGCTTTCTTT.

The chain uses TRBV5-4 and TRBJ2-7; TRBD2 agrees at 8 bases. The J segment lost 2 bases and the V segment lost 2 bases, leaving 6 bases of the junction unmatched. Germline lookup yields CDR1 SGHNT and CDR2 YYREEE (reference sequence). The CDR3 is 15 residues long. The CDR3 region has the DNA TGTGCCAGCAGCTTTGGCGGGGGGCCTCCCTACGAGCAGTACTTC. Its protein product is CASSFGGGPPYEQYF.

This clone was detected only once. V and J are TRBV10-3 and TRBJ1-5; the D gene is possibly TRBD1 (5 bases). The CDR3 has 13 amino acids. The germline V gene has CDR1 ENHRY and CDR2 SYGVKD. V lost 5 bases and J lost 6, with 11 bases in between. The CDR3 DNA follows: TGTGCCATCAGTTATCAGGGTGGTCAGCCCCAGCATTTT. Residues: CAISYQGGQPQHF.

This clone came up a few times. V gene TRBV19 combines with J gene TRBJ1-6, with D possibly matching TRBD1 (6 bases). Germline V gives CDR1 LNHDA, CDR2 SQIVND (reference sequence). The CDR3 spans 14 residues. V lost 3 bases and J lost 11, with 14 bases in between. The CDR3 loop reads CASSIRGPRAPLHF. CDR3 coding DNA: TGTGCCAGTAGTATCAGGGGACCCAGGGCACCCCTCCACTTT.

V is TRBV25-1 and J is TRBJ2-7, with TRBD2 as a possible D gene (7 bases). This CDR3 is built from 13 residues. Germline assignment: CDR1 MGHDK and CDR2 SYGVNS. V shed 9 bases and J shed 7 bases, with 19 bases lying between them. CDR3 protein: CASSRGGAGEQYF. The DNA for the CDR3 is TGTGCCAGTTCACGAGGGGGGGCGGGGGAGCAGTACTTC.